The present entry profiles one T cell receptor (beta chain) with its context. The antigen it binds to is not known. No base-level quality is on record; no much larger clone is a single base apart. This sample is drawn from a study of cytomegalovirus exposure and HLA in healthy donors (dated by TCRdb to about 2017). Looking at the study overall: According to an earlier analysis of 550 to 700 of the donors, 200 million or so T cells yielded 95 million to 140 million unique TCR beta sequences and around 300 Gb of sequence data. The study was designed to test whether signatures of past pathogen exposure could be identified by cataloging public T cell receptors. Rather than using new phenotypic data, the later analysis identified candidate immune exposures from TCR beta sequences and from how often those sequences occurred across donors. The study profiled the T cell repertoires of about 720 subjects by immunosequencing and related them to cytomegalovirus serostatus. To predict cytomegalovirus infection status, the study combined high-throughput TCR immunosequencing, statistical association of individual TCRs with disease status, and machine learning. Along with the roughly 670-subject first cohort, a separate validation cohort of around 120 different subjects was used. Among some 400 genotyped donors of the cohort, an average of about 240,000 unique TCR beta nucleotide sequences were sequenced per donor, around 20% of them non-productive. Because of strong linkage in the cohort, four to six DR-DQ haplotypes were treated as single units for association and clustering. Class I and class II HLA loci were covered by the typing at four-digit resolution. An earlier analysis of around 580 of the donors used high-throughput TCR beta sequencing to judge whether each TCR beta V gene segment behaved as functional or pseudogenic. Every repertoire in the discovery cohort had been generated on one and the same sequencing platform. To study patterns of TCR occurrence, a later analysis re-analyzed previously published TCR beta repertoires from hundreds of donors and added high-resolution HLA genotyping. Donor age, sex, ethnicity and CMV serostatus were compiled alongside the repertoire data. In a later genetic analysis, genome-wide SNP genotypes for about 55% of the 666 donors were used, and that subset was treated as a discovery cohort. The genetic ancestry cluster associated with self-reported Caucasian donors included about 84% of the approximately 410 genotyped donors. An early release covering roughly 580 HLA-typed donors comprised 250 to 350 gigabases of sequencing data and approximately 85 million unique TCR sequences. The number of typed donors differed by locus: about 620-640 for A, B, C, DRB1 and DQB1; 522 for DQA1; around 610 for DPA1; and 450 to 480 for DPB1. What the authors observed across the whole study: In a later analysis, some 17,000 TCR beta sequences were associated with specific HLA alleles at a false discovery rate of 0.05. In vitro tests confirmed that three of the cytomegalovirus-associated TCR beta chains recognize cytomegalovirus antigens. Presence/absence analyses assumed roughly uniform sequencing depth across donors, an assumption that may not hold. Some IMGT-functional V segments, including TRBV6-2 and TRBV6-3, could not be told apart with the 87-base-pair reads, so those segments were excluded. A cluster of highly shared sequence variants was judged likely to represent a technical artifact of the sequencing pipeline. Because counts were too low, seventeen rarely observed V segments, including chromosome 9 orphons, were left out of the earlier analysis of 500 to 650 of the donors. A later analysis found that most CMV-associated TCR beta chains appeared HLA-restricted, with HLA associations seemingly driven largely by CMV exposure. In a later genetic analysis, a missense DCLRE1C variant was associated with V-gene and J-gene trimming of TCR beta chains, and the association was replicated in an independent cohort. The classifier was reported to diagnose cytomegalovirus status with high specificity and sensitivity in both the original and validation cohorts. When HLA alleles, especially DR and DQ, strongly co-occurred, attributing TCR associations to individual alleles was difficult. The cohort was sequenced for TCR beta chains only, and without alpha or paired-chain data the features that could be detected were limited. Most TCR sequences were observed very rarely across donors, whereas some public TCRs were present in many individuals. In a later analysis, HLA-associated TCR beta chains were found to be more clonally expanded and to have lower generation probabilities than equally common non-associated chains. The authors suggested that the approach could potentially be extended to other disease states and immunological phenotypes. Because some donors lacked HLA typing at each locus, the association tests relied only on the typed subset. In a later analysis, the rate of TCR association differed among HLA loci, with DRB1 alleles having the most associated TCRs and HLA-C alleles having the fewest. A further reported finding was that TCR beta sequences accurately predicted the HLA-A and HLA-B alleles for most subjects in the first cohort. Correlated functional status among segregating V segments might be attributable to linkage disequilibrium, but an unknown experimental factor could not be ruled out. The study listed 150 to 200 TCR beta chains as associated with cytomegalovirus. The only immune exposure information available for the cohort was CMV serostatus. A later genetic analysis reported fewer N-insertions in productive TCRs among donors in an Asian-associated ancestry cluster than the roughly 720-donor mean. In an earlier analysis of around 600 of the donors, most TCR beta V segments appeared in productive rearrangements about 90% or about 30% of the time, broadly matching IMGT annotations. According to a later analysis, parvovirus B19, influenza, CMV and Epstein-Barr virus appeared linked to several top co-occurrence clusters.

The CDR3 holds 14 amino acids from the cysteine to the phenylalanine. The sequence is cut down to CDR3 DNA, 42 bases in frame from base 1. The germline V gene (reference sequence) yields MNHNY for CDR1 and SVGAGI for CDR2. V is cut back by 6 bases and J by 8 bases, with 10 bases in the junction unmatched. The cohort comprised fewer than 750 healthy bone marrow donors. All cohort members were sampled while nominally healthy, although unrecorded immune exposures were likely present. The donor was CMV seropositive and belonged to the group of about 290 seropositive cohort members. Each donor provided a peripheral blood sample, and peripheral blood mononuclear cells were used for TCR beta sequencing. Genomic DNA extraction from the blood cell samples was performed with the Qiagen DNeasy Blood Extraction Kit. Libraries were built with the immunoSEQ multiplex PCR assay. The multiplex PCR relied on a mix of 60 forward primers for TCR Vbeta segments and 13 reverse primers for TCR Jbeta segments. Amplification of the CDR3 region of rearranged TCR beta genes was performed with a multiplex PCR assay on genomic DNA. The Illumina HiSeq System was used to sequence the amplified TCR beta libraries as 87-base-pair reads. In the source study's methods: A later analysis counted tens of millions of unique TCR beta chains across the 640 or so repertoires, and approximately 11 million of these chains were shared by at least two donors. Raw reads were error-corrected and collapsed into unique sequences by a nearest-neighbor algorithm in which closely related sequences were merged to remove PCR and sequencing errors. Alignment of CDR3 sequences to IMGT reference sequences was used to assign V, D and J gene segments. For a sequence to be retained, a match of at least six nucleotides was required to both a V gene segment and a J gene segment. A rearrangement was called productive if the CDR3 had no stop codons and remained in frame with V and J, and every other rearrangement was called non-productive. CDR3 was defined according to IMGT convention as the region running from the second conserved V-encoded cysteine to the conserved J-encoded phenylalanine. Sequences without an unambiguous match to a single V gene segment were excluded from the earlier analysis of about 600 of the donors. An earlier analysis of almost 600 of the donors classified V segments as functional when productive rearrangements were above 56.7% and as segregating when the standard deviation between donors was above 5%. A statistical classification framework was built for diagnosing cytomegalovirus status from the catalog of TCR beta chain sequences. In a later analysis, TCR nucleotide sequences were compared against IMGT/GENE-DB human TR gene sequences so that V and J genes could be assigned. The TCRdist pipeline was used in a later analysis to assign CDR3 sequences and most-parsimonious VDJ recombination scenarios. In a later analysis, each TCR beta chain was defined by its CDR3 amino acid sequence together with its V-gene family, and reads without a unique V-gene family were excluded. To address suspected cross-contamination and a sequencing artifact, a later analysis removed around 600 highly shared, low-generation-probability nucleotide sequences. For each public chain, a later analysis derived a clonal expansion index from normalized ranks of inferred template counts within each repertoire. In a later analysis, generation probabilities were computed with a VDJ recombination model fitted to out-of-frame rearrangements, and the resulting probabilities were checked against IGoR. In a later analysis, hypergeometric tests were used to score TCR-TCR, TCR-HLA and TCR-CMV co-occurrence, with a repertoire-size bias correction applied to TCR pairs. A later analysis estimated false discovery rates by permuting HLA or CMV assignments 20 times. A later analysis grouped co-occurring TCRs with DBSCAN, adding TCRdist sequence similarity when clustering within HLA-allele-positive subsets. Repertoires with fewer than 30,000 or more than 120,000 public chains were left out of co-occurrence clustering, as were a handful of repertoires with anomalous nucleotide sharing. This immuneACCESS table, as held by TCRdb, lists in-frame sequences with V and J called but not all clones. Of the missing ones, under half trace to an unresolved V gene in checked studies; the others have no known cause. The DNA was the basis for D and trimming; V, J and clone size are from that table. Present in this sample are approximately 150,000 clones, approximately 80% of which were seen just once. The ten largest clones add up to about 2.4% of the sample.

This chain is built from TRBV6-6 and TRBJ1-2; TRBD1 fits 9 bases in the junction. The receptor was isolated from a woman in her thirties or forties in good health and CMV-seropositive. Sequenced input: PBMCs. The CDR3 is CASSLTGGVNGYTF. The DNA reads as follows: TGTGCCAGCAGCCTGACAGGGGGTGTTAACGGCTACACCTTC.